What follows is one T cell receptor (beta chain) and its context. Its target is unknown. This entry belongs to a study of relationships among human T cell subsets. Findings and caveats of the study: The seven subsets showed no significant differences in gene usage or CDR3 length. Regulatory and Th2 subsets had few clones over 100 reads, unlike CD8+ cytotoxic cells. Th1, Th2 and regulatory subsets overlapped substantially in CDR3 sequences.

CD4+CD25+ regulatory T cells came from anti-CD25 bead selection of positively selected CD4+ cells. TCR alpha and beta CDR3s were amplified from mRNA by semiquantitative ARM-PCR. In ARM-PCR, communal superprimers followed tagged nested gene-specific primers for exponential amplification. Before the second round, exonuclease removed the nested primers. MiXCR was run by TCRdb on the multiplex PCR reads, yielding one entry per CDR3 protein. Of about 14,000 distinct CDR3 sequences listed, 50% to 75% are singletons. Germline loops: CDR1 WSHSY, CDR2 SAAADI. Between the trimmed V and J ends, which lost 6 bases and 6 bases, there was a span of 14 bases. The CDR3 runs to 13 residues.

Sequenced input: Tregs sorted from blood. The chain uses TRBV10-2 and TRBJ1-2, with D maybe TRBD1 (5 bases). This TCR came from a man aged 40-50 years in good health. The CDR3 DNA follows: TGCGCCAGCAGCGAAACTTCCAGGGATGGCTACACCTTC. Translation: CASSETSRDGYTF.